The 10 T cell receptor beta chains reported below all come from one sample, sequenced in a study of beta chain features in type 1 diabetes. Study-level results: Within each of all four CD4+ subsets, Type 1 diabetes patients had TCRB CDR3s that were moderately but significantly shorter.

These receptors have no known antigen. Of the isolated RNA, all was reverse transcribed, and so the sequenced material was expressed TCRB transcripts. Profiling relied on immunoSEQ multiplex PCR, and the TCRdb table lists in-frame clones only, not all of them. The sample has 600,000 or so clones, about 14% seen once. The sample was naive CD4+ T cells from blood. The receptors come from a man between 18 and 35 years old with type 1 diabetes.

Only a few counts were recorded for this clone. An end of the junction does not agree with germline; a read error may underlie this. The V and J genes are TRBV7-2 and TRBJ1-5; 9 bases fit TRBD1. The CDR3 has 14 residues. The germline V gene encodes CDR1 SGHTA and CDR2 FQGNSA. The CDR3: CASTLWDRDQPQHF. In DNA form, the CDR3 reads TGTGCCAGCACCTTATGGGACAGGGATCAGCCCCAGCATTTT. The whole variable domain, remainder taken from reference TRBV7-2 and TRBJ1-5, is GAGVSQSPSNKVTEKGKDVELRCDPISGHTALYWYRQSLGQGLEFLIYFQGNSAPDKSGLPSDRFSAERTGGSVSTLTIQRTQQEDSAVYLCASTLWDRDQPQHFGDGTRLSIL.

This chain uses TRBV29-1 with TRBJ2-3, with TRBD1 matching 7 bases. V was clipped by 4 bases and J by 6 bases; unmatched bases: 10. The CDR3 spans 14 residues. Germline V gene sequence: CDR1 SQVTM, CDR2 ANQGSEA. In nucleotides, the CDR3 is TGCAGCGTTGTGAGGACAGGTATGGCGGATACGCAGTATTTT. Translating it yields CSVVRTGMADTQYF.

The rearrangement uses TRBV4-3 and TRBJ2-7; 10 bases agree with TRBD1. The CDR3 contains 18 residues. The junction had 15 bases not matched to a gene; V was cut back by 0 bases and J by 7 bases. Per the germline V gene, CDR1 is LGHNA and CDR2 is YSLEER. CDR3: CASSQDRGPGTGDREQYF. The DNA for the CDR3 is TGCGCCAGCAGCCAAGATAGGGGTCCGGGGACAGGGGACCGAGAGCAGTACTTC.

This clone was seen a handful of times. The chain employs TRBV28 and TRBJ2-3; the D is unclear. Trimming pared 4 bases from V and 4 bases from J, leaving 12 bases between. This CDR3 is 14 amino acids long. Germline V gene sequence: CDR1 MDHEN, CDR2 SYDVKM. CDR3: CASSSPLGADTQYF. The DNA of the CDR3 is TGTGCCAGCAGTTCCCCCCTCGGCGCAGATACGCAGTATTTT.

This clone was counted between two and nine times. The chain recombines TRBV14 with TRBJ2-7, with D hard to call. Trimming took 0 bases from V and 9 from J, leaving 12 bases between them. This CDR3 comprises 13 residues. Germline-derived CDR1 and CDR2 are SGHDN and FVKESK. The CDR3 reads CASSQDWGLGQYF. CDR3 nucleotides: TGTGCCAGCAGCCAAGATTGGGGTTTGGGGCAGTACTTC.

V is TRBV9 and J is TRBJ2-1; D is unclear. There are 14 residues in the CDR3. The V and J ends lost 4 bases and 2 bases respectively, with 10 bases between them. Germline assignment: CDR1 SGDLS and CDR2 YYNGEE. The CDR3 loop is CASSPHGAYNEQFF. The DNA of the CDR3 is TGTGCCAGCAGCCCCCATGGTGCCTACAATGAGCAGTTCTTC.

The chain carries TRBV7-9 and TRBJ2-3; perhaps TRBD2 as D (5 bases). Germline CDR1 and CDR2: SEHNR and FQNEAQ (reference sequence). CDR3 length: 15 amino acids. V was trimmed by 5 bases and J by 3 bases, leaving 15 bases between them. CDR3 residues: CASSPPSGGTDTQYF. The CDR3 DNA sequence: TGTGCCAGCAGCCCCCCGTCGGGCGGGACAGATACGCAGTATTTT.

This clone came up a few times. The rearrangement uses TRBV29-1 and TRBJ1-2, with D perhaps TRBD1 (6 bases). Trimming pared 0 bases from V and 7 bases from J, leaving 12 bases between. This CDR3 is 13 amino acids long. Germline values: CDR1 SQVTM, CDR2 ANQGSEA. The CDR3 DNA sequence: TGCAGCGTTGAAGAGGACAGACGGTCTGGCTACACCTTC. Translating gives CSVEEDRRSGYTF.

This clone was detected a few times. The chain has TRBV29-1 and TRBJ1-5; D call uncertain. Germline values: CDR1 SQVTM, CDR2 ANQGSEA. V shed 4 bases and J shed 3 bases, with 10 bases lying between them. This CDR3 is 13 amino acids long. The CDR3 is CSVGAGNNQPQHF. The DNA of the CDR3 is TGCAGCGTTGGGGCGGGAAACAATCAGCCCCAGCATTTT.

CDR3 nucleotides: TGTGCCTGGAGTGGCCGGGCAAAAAACATTCAGTACTTC. It specifies CAWSGRAKNIQYF. The V gene is TRBV30, the J gene TRBJ2-4, with D hard to call. The V and J ends lost 1 base and 4 bases respectively, with 8 bases between them. The CDR3 length is 13 residues. The germline gives CDR1 GTSNPN, CDR2 SVGIG (reference sequence).